This T cell receptor beta chain was obtained from a study of T cells in Graves' hyperthyroidism and ophthalmopathy (dated by TCRdb to about 2019). Context from the whole study: Peripheral blood samples were taken at initial diagnosis, before any treatment was given. To identify distinguishing TCR V-J signatures, a discovery cohort of 95 to 100 patients was used, comprising roughly 45 with Graves' ophthalmopathy and about 59 with stable Graves' hyperthyroidism. In several Graves' hyperthyroidism patients, the study also compared T-cell repertoires from thyroid tissue with T-cell repertoires from blood. Prospective prediction of ophthalmopathy was tested in an independent validation cohort of 18 to 20 hyperthyroidism patients and 15 to 17 patients who later progressed to ophthalmopathy. Once sampling was done, hyperthyroidism patients were given methimazole at a starting dose of 30 mg daily, whereas ophthalmopathy patients were given high-dose intravenous methylprednisolone. The paper describes TCR Vbeta CDR3 sequencing of fewer than 150 peripheral blood samples, made up of 43 ophthalmopathy patients, roughly 80 hyperthyroidism patients and about 17 progressor patients. The 100 discovery patients were randomly split 7:3 into training and test sets. General findings and caveats noted by the study authors: Most expanded thyroid clonotypes (frequency above 0.001) were also detected in blood, a finding suggesting that blood repertoires may reflect thyroid immune responses. No statistical method was used to fix the sample size in advance, and group allocation was not hidden from the investigators. In validation, the model predicted progression to ophthalmopathy a median of 6.5 months before onset, with roughly 71% sensitivity and 72.22% specificity. Ophthalmopathy was separated from stable hyperthyroidism by a 13 V-J signature model, with 85% to 90% sensitivity and 81% to 82% specificity obtained in cross-validation and 80%/75% obtained in testing.

TCR beta CDR3 regions were amplified from RNA transcripts. For the first round of RT-PCR on the TCR CDR3, the HTBI primer set was used together with the Qiagen OneStep RT-PCR kit. Libraries were constructed in a second round of multiplex PCR, after which size selection and purification were carried out. Sequencing of the libraries was done on an Illumina HiSeq2000 using paired-end 100 bp reads. The original methods were these. SOAPnuke was used to process the raw data, removing reads that contained adapters or uncalled bases, had a mean Phred below 15, or lacked an exact match to the constant primer or identifier. COPE v1.2.5 was used to merge high-quality paired reads, and clonotypes were defined as unique nucleotide sequences. Clonotypes were aligned to IMGT TRBV, TRBD and TRBJ reference segments using MiTCR v1.1. The analysis included only V-J combinations with a frequency above 0.0001, which together covered roughly 99% of the repertoires. A TCS score was defined as the ratio of F50 (clonal expansion) to E x V (chaos), with BLOSUM62-based TCRdist applied between CDR3 peptides within each V-J. Welch's t-statistics and random forest reduced 450 to 600 V-J features to 13, which were used in a naive Bayes classifier (R e1071). Thyroid-blood repertoire similarity was quantified with the Morisita-Horn index. Through fastp at Q25 and MiXCR, TCRdb rebuilt clones from the public reads, retaining in-frame beta chains. Identical CDR3 protein sequences are pooled into one entry, listed with their most common genes and DNA. These V and J calls rely on TCRdb rather than the paper's analysis. In this sample the table shows hundreds of thousands of distinct CDR3 sequences, about two fifths of which occur a single time. The ten largest make up roughly 8.3% of the sample.

Ends trimmed: V by 3 bases, J by 5 bases; bases unmatched to a gene: 8. The cysteine opens and the phenylalanine closes a CDR3 of 14 amino acids. The sequence is cut down to CDR3 DNA, 42 bases in frame from base 1. The germline V gene encodes CDR1 SQVTM and CDR2 ANQGSEA. Stable Graves' hyperthyroidism was defined as no progression to ophthalmopathy during 18 months of follow-up. Hyperthyroidism patients were newly diagnosed, had a disease duration of under 2 months, and were aged 18 to 65 years. Any patient with an uncontrolled infection, another autoimmune disease, pregnancy or lactation was excluded. Diagnoses were established on the basis of clinical symptoms, serum thyroxine and TRAb, thyroid ultrasound, and orbital computed tomography. Ficoll-Paque density gradient centrifugation was used to isolate PBMCs from 10 ml of fresh peripheral blood. Total RNA was extracted with Trizol reagent, and quality was checked on an Agilent 2100 Bioanalyzer.

This clonotype has a handful of counts. Its recognized antigen is unknown. No per-base quality is available; no much larger clone lies one base away. Sequencing used blood. This clonotype originated in a man in his late teens or twenties with Graves' hyperthyroidism. The chain employs TRBV29-1 and TRBJ2-3, with 7 bases aligning to TRBD1. The CDR3 is CSVEGQGVGDTQYF. The DNA reads as follows: TGCAGCGTTGAGGGGCAGGGGGTTGGAGATACGCAGTATTTT.